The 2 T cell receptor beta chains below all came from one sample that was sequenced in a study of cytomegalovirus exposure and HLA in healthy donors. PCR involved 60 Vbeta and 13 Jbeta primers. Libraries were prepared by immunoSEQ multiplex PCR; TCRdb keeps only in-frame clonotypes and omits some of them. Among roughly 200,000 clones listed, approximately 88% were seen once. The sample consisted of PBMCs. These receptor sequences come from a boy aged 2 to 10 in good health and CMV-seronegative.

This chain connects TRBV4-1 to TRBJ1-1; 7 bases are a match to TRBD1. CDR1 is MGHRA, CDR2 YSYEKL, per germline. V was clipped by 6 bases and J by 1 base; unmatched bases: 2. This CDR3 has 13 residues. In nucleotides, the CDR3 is TGCGCCAGCAGGAGGACAGGGAACACTGAAGCTTTCTTT. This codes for CASRRTGNTEAFF.

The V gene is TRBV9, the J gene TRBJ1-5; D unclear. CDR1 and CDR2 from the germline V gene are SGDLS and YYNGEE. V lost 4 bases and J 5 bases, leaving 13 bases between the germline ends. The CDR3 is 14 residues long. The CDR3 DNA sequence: TGTGCCAGCAGCCCCACGGACTTTCATCAGCCCCAGCATTTT. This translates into CASSPTDFHQPQHF.